The sequence of this TCR beta chain was determined in a study of T cell responses to AZD1222 COVID-19 vaccine. TCRdb keeps only in-frame clones here, not all; method: immunoSEQ multiplex PCR. The sample has 85,000 to 90,000 clones, about 93% seen once; the top ten hold 4% to 6%. The germline CDR1 and CDR2 sequences are SEHNR and FQNEAQ (reference sequence). Trimming shortened V by 5 bases and J by 0 bases, and 11 bases separated the two germline ends. CDR3 length: 15 amino acids. Turning to this clone: Its antigen remains unidentified.

The study's findings and limits: It should be noted that donors were predominantly white British and more often female, and clonal diversity was possibly underestimated. Only after the peak T cell response were repertoires sampled.

The J gene is TRBJ1-3, the V gene TRBV7-9; D unresolved. This clonotype originated in an adult in good health. Sample: peripheral blood, taken on day 0 of MenACWY control vaccination. This CDR3 is CASSLGTYSGNTIYF. CDR3 DNA sequence: TGTGCCAGCAGCCTTGGAACCTACTCTGGAAACACCATATATTTT.